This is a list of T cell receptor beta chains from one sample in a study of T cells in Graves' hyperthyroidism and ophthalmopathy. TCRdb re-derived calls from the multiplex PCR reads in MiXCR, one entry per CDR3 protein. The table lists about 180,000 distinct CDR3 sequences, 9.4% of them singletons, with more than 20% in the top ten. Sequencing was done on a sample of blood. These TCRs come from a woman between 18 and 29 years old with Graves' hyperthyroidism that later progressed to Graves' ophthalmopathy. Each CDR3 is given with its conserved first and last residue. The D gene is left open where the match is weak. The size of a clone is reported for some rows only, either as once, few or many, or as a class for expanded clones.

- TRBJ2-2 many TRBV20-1 CSASEGNTGELFF TGCAGTGCTAGCGAGGGGAACACCGGGGAGCTGTTTTTT
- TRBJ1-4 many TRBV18 CASSPPPGKDEKLFF TGTGCCAGCTCACCACCTCCCGGGAAAGATGAAAAACTGTTTTTT
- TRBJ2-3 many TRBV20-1 CSAAFKVASADTQYF TGCAGTGCCGCATTTAAGGTAGCCAGTGCAGATACGCAGTATTTT
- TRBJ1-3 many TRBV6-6 CASSYVGFSAGNTIYF TGTGCCAGCAGTTACGTCGGGTTTAGTGCTGGAAACACCATATATTTT
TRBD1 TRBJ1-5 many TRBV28 CASSRSWMRQGLNQPQHF TGTGCCAGCAGTAGAAGTTGGATGAGACAGGGACTGAATCAGCCCCAGCATTTT
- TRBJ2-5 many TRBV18 CASSPTGFRETQYF TGTGCCAGCTCACCGACTGGGTTCCGGGAGACCCAGTACTTC
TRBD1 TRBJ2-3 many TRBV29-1 CSVATQGGNTQYF TGCAGCGTAGCTACACAGGGGGGAAATACGCAGTATTTT
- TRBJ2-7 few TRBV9 CASSVAQLPYEQYF TGTGCCAGCAGCGTCGCTCAGCTTCCCTACGAGCAGTACTTC
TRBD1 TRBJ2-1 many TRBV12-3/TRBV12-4 CATHRRDRQGNEQFF TGTGCCACTCACCGAAGGGACAGGCAAGGGAATGAGCAGTTCTTC
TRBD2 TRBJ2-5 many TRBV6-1 CASSELGLAGVRETQYF TGTGCCAGCAGTGAGCTGGGACTAGCGGGAGTTCGGGAGACCCAGTACTTC
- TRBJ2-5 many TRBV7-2 CASSFGSGEETQYF TGTGCCAGCAGCTTTGGTAGCGGCGAAGAGACCCAGTACTTC
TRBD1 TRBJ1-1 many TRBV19 CASTNPRGRTEAFF TGTGCCAGTACCAATCCCAGGGGGCGGACTGAAGCTTTCTTT
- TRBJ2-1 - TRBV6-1 CASSLTEGSYNEQFF TGTGCCAGCAGCCTGACAGAGGGCTCCTACAATGAGCAGTTCTTC